The 9 T cell receptor beta chains reported below all come from one sample, sequenced in a study of T cells in Graves' hyperthyroidism and ophthalmopathy. Amplification targeted TCR beta CDR3 regions from RNA transcripts. The HTBI primer set drove a first-round RT-PCR of the TCR CDR3. TCRdb analysed the multiplex PCR reads with MiXCR anew, one entry per CDR3 protein. The table has about 770,000 distinct CDR3 sequences, about 17% seen once; the top ten hold 16%. Material for sequencing was blood. These receptors were taken from a woman between 50 and 59 years old with Graves' hyperthyroidism that later progressed to Graves' ophthalmopathy.

This clonotype was seen many times. In DNA form, the CDR3 reads TGTGCCAGCAGTTCTGCCAGCGGGGGTTCCTACAATGAGCAGTTCTTC. It is translated as CASSSASGGSYNEQFF. The chain links TRBV6-1 to TRBJ2-1; 8 positions match TRBD2. Germline CDR1 is MNHNS and CDR2 is SASEGT. The J segment lost 1 base and the V segment lost 5 bases, leaving 7 bases of the junction unmatched. The CDR3 sequence is 16 residues long.

This clonotype was observed many times. The J gene is TRBJ1-2, the V gene TRBV7-2; no reliable D call. Trimming pared 0 bases from V and 6 bases from J, leaving 8 bases between. Germline V gene sequence: CDR1 SGHTA, CDR2 FQGNSA. This CDR3 has 13 amino acids. The CDR3 DNA follows: TGTGCCAGCAGCTTAGCGAGGTCAAATGGCTACACCTTC. It encodes CASSLARSNGYTF.

This clonotype was observed a few times. The chain employs TRBV19 and TRBJ2-1; D remains unclear. This CDR3 is 13 amino acids long. Per germline, CDR1 LNHDA and CDR2 SQIVND (reference sequence). V lost 3 bases, J lost 8 bases, and 11 bases lay in between. CDR3 DNA: TGTGCCAGTAGTATTCTGTGGATCGATGAGCAGTTCTTC. Its translation: CASSILWIDEQFF.

In this sample, this clonotype turned up many times. This chain connects TRBV3-1 to TRBJ2-3; D possibly corresponds to TRBD2 (7 bases). The germline V and J ends were trimmed by 3 bases and 4 bases, with 20 bases remaining between them. This CDR3 is built from 17 residues. Germline V lookup: CDR1 LGHDT, CDR2 YNNKEL (reference sequence). CDR3 in DNA: TGTGCCAGCAGCCAGGTCAAGGGGGGGCGGGGATCAGATACGCAGTATTTT. Encoded protein: CASSQVKGGRGSDTQYF.

This clonotype was found a few times. This chain joins TRBV7-3 and TRBJ2-1; D assignment may be TRBD1 or TRBD2 (6 bases each). The CDR3 contains 16 residues. CDR1 SGHTA and CDR2 FQGTGA come from the germline V gene. V was shortened by 5 bases and J by 5 bases, with 19 bases between the two germline ends. CDR3 nucleotide sequence: TGTGCCAGCAGCCCGGTGGGGGGCGAGCACCACAATGAGCAGTTCTTC. It yields the protein CASSPVGGEHHNEQFF.

This clonotype was seen at least ten times. The rearrangement links TRBV7-9 to TRBJ2-7, with 10 bases aligning to TRBD1. The germline V gene encodes CDR1 SEHNR and CDR2 FQNEAQ (reference sequence). Trimming removed 6 bases from V and 7 bases from J; junction bases left unmatched: 6. CDR3 length: 13 residues. As DNA, the CDR3 is TGTGCCAGCAGTTCGGGACAGGGGAGAGAGCAGTACTTC. It specifies CASSSGQGREQYF.

The rearrangement uses TRBV28 and TRBJ1-2; tentatively, D is TRBD1 (6 bases). There are 13 residues in the CDR3. Germline V gene sequence: CDR1 MDHEN, CDR2 SYDVKM. The V and J ends lost 4 bases and 5 bases respectively, with 11 bases between them. CDR3 nucleotides: TGTGCCAGCAGTTCCGGACAGTGGTATGGCTACACCTTC. It is translated as CASSSGQWYGYTF.

As to this clonotype: A much larger clone lies a single base off, so this may be a read error. The chain joins TRBV5-1 to TRBJ2-7; D is perhaps TRBD2 (6 bases). The ends were cut back, 1 base at V and 2 bases at J, with 16 bases in the middle. Germline V CDR1 and CDR2: SGHRS, YFSETQ. CDR3 size: 16 residues. The CDR3 nucleotides are TGCGCCAGCAGCTTGTCCCGCCAGGGACTTCCCTACGAGCAGTACTTC. This sequence encodes CASSLSRQGLPYEQYF.

This clonotype was found many times. The rearrangement uses TRBV12-3 or TRBV12-4 and TRBJ2-7; D ambiguous. V lost 5 bases and J lost 4, with 12 bases in between. This CDR3 has 13 amino acids. In DNA form, the CDR3 reads TGTGCCAGCAGTCCCCCCTTGGAGTACGAGCAGTACTTC. This sequence encodes CASSPPLEYEQYF.